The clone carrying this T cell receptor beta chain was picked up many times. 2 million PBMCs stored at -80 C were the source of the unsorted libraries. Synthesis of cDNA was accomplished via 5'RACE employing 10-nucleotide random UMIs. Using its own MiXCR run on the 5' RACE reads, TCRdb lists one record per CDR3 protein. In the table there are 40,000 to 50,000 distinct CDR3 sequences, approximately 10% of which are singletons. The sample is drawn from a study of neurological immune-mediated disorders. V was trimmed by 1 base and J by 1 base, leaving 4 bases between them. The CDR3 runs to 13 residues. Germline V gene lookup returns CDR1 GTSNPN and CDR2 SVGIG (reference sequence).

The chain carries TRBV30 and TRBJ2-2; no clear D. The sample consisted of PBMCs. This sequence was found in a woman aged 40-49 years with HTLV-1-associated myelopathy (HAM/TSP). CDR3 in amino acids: CAWSGGNTGELFF. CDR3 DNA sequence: TGTGCCTGGAGTGGCGGGAACACCGGGGAGCTGTTTTTT. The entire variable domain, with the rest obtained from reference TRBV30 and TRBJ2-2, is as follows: SQTIHQWPATLVQPVGSPLSLECTVEGTSNPNLYWYRQAAGRGLQLLFYSVGIGQISSEVPQNLSASRPQDRQFILSSKKLLLSDSGFYLCAWSGGNTGELFFGEGSRLTVL.